Below are 30 T cell receptor beta chains sequenced from a single sample in a study of somatic mutations in cytotoxic T cells in rheumatoid arthritis. TCRdb keeps only in-frame clones here, not all; method: immunoSEQ multiplex PCR. The sample has about 20,000 clones, approximately 80% seen once. Sequencing input: CD8+ T cells sorted from blood. These receptors were taken from an adult with rheumatoid arthritis.

The J gene is TRBJ2-7, the V gene TRBV5-1, with 9 bases fitting TRBD2. Trimming took 5 bases from V and 4 from J; bases not matched to a gene: 13. Looked up from germline, CDR1 is SGHRS and CDR2 is YFSETQ. CDR3 length: 16 amino acids. DNA of the CDR3: TGCGCCAGCAGACCCCCCCAGAGCGGGAGGTTTTACGAGCAGTACTTC. It encodes CASRPPQSGRFYEQYF.

The rearrangement joins TRBV7-9 to TRBJ2-1; no clear D. The CDR3 contains 14 residues. Per germline, CDR1 SEHNR and CDR2 FQNEAQ (reference sequence). The V end lost 4 bases, the J end lost 8 bases, and 15 bases lay between the germline ends. The CDR3 nucleotides read TGTGCCAGCAGCTCGAAGTCTGGGTTCCATGAGCAGTTCTTC. It codes for CASSSKSGFHEQFF.

This rearrangement joins TRBV21-1 to TRBJ2-5; the table's D call, TRBD2, was not checked against the DNA. TRBV21-1 is recorded as a pseudogene. The CDR3 runs to 14 residues. The CDR3 loop is CASSKVLDSETQYF. The CDR3 DNA reads TGTGCCAGCAGCAAGGTATTGGACTCCGAGACCCAGTACTTC.

The CDR3 DNA reads as TGTGCCAGCAGCCAAGCATGGGGGAGGGGTGAAGCTTTCTTT. This codes for CASSQAWGRGEAFF. The chain recombines TRBV14 with TRBJ1-1; D might be TRBD1 (5 bases). V was trimmed by 1 base and J by 7 bases, leaving 13 bases between them. Germline V gene lookup returns CDR1 SGHDN and CDR2 FVKESK. CDR3 size: 14 residues.

The rearrangement joins TRBV2 to TRBJ1-2, with D uncertain. Germline loops: CDR1 SNHLY, CDR2 FYNNEI. The CDR3 length is 15 residues. V lost 2 bases to trimming and J lost 2 bases, with 12 bases between them. The CDR3 bases are TGTGCCAGCAGTGAATGGACCGGCAGGAACTATGGCTACACCTTC. Amino acid sequence: CASSEWTGRNYGYTF.

J is TRBJ2-1 and V is TRBV5-1; D perhaps matches TRBD1 (7 bases). Germline V gene sequence: CDR1 SGHRS, CDR2 YFSETQ. Trimming took 1 base from V and 2 from J, leaving 13 bases between them. The CDR3 has 16 residues. DNA for the CDR3: TGCGCCAGCAGCTTGAGTCAGGGGGGAACCTACAATGAGCAGTTCTTC. Protein: CASSLSQGGTYNEQFF.

V usage is TRBV11-2 and J usage is TRBJ2-5; perhaps TRBD1 as D (6 bases). The CDR3 loop spans 16 amino acids. CDR1 is SGHAT, CDR2 FQNNGV, per germline. Trimming pared 1 base from V and 1 base from J, leaving 13 bases between. The CDR3: CASSLVVLGAQETQYF. The CDR3 DNA is TGTGCCAGCAGCTTAGTGGTCCTGGGGGCCCAAGAGACCCAGTACTTC.

This chain links TRBV6-5 with TRBJ2-7; D is unclear. CDR1 and CDR2 (germline): MNHEY, SVGAGI. The CDR3 spans 14 residues. With 3 bases removed from V and 3 bases from J, the gap between germline ends came to 12 bases. CDR3 region: CASSYTGKNYEQYF. In DNA, the CDR3 is TGTGCCAGCAGTTATACTGGCAAAAACTACGAGCAGTACTTC.

V and J are TRBV27 and TRBJ1-2; TRBD1 matches at 7 bases. The J segment lost 8 bases and the V segment lost 4 bases, leaving 7 bases of the junction unmatched. Germline values: CDR1 MNHEY, CDR2 SMNVEV (reference sequence). The CDR3 covers 13 residues. This chain's CDR3 is CASSSGTARGYTF. CDR3 coding DNA: TGTGCCAGCAGTTCCGGGACAGCGAGGGGCTACACCTTC.

The chain couples TRBV19 to TRBJ2-1; 7 bases match TRBD1. The CDR3 loop spans 14 amino acids. V gave up 7 bases and J gave up 9 bases; unmatched junction bases: 12. Per germline, CDR1 LNHDA and CDR2 SQIVND (reference sequence). CDR3 protein: CASNLALGGSEQFF. The CDR3 DNA sequence: TGTGCCAGTAATTTGGCACTAGGGGGCAGTGAGCAGTTCTTC. The whole variable domain, remainder taken from reference TRBV19 and TRBJ2-1, is DGGITQSPKYLFRKEGQNVTLSCEQNLNHDAMYWYRQDPGQGLRLIYYSQIVNDFQKGDIAEGYSVSREKKESFPLTVTSAQKNPTAFYLCASNLALGGSEQFFGPGTRLTVL.

The CDR3 region is CASSQAEAGVPDTQYF. In nucleotides, the CDR3 is TGCGCCAGCAGCCAAGCGGAAGCGGGGGTGCCGGATACGCAGTATTTT. The chain couples TRBV4-3 to TRBJ2-3, with 8 bases fitting TRBD2. The CDR3 consists of 16 residues. V lost 1 base, J lost 6 bases, and 9 bases stayed unmatched. From germline, CDR1 is LGHNA and CDR2 YSLEER.

This chain uses TRBV27 with TRBJ1-1; D gene ambiguous. CDR3 size: 14 residues. CDR1 and CDR2 (germline): MNHEY, SMNVEV (reference sequence). V lost 2 bases, J lost 1 base, and 8 bases lay in between. CDR3 nucleotide sequence: TGTGCCAGCAGTTTAGCCGGGGAGAACACTGAAGCTTTCTTT. It yields the protein CASSLAGENTEAFF.

The chain uses TRBV5-4 and TRBJ2-7; 10 bases line up with TRBD1. This CDR3 has 16 amino acids. The V segment lost 1 base and the J segment 5 bases; nucleotides outside the gene matches: 9. Germline loops: CDR1 SGHNT, CDR2 YYREEE (reference sequence). The CDR3 loop reads CASSLTGTGVYHEQYF. CDR3 DNA sequence: TGTGCCAGCAGCTTGACCGGGACAGGGGTTTACCACGAGCAGTACTTC.

The rearrangement joins TRBV6-1 to TRBJ1-6, with D unclear. The CDR3 covers 14 residues. V was trimmed by 4 bases and J by 2 bases, leaving 6 bases between them. Looked up from germline, CDR1 is MNHNS and CDR2 is SASEGT. In DNA form, the CDR3 reads TGTGCCAGCAGTGTGACACCCTATAATTCACCCCTCCACTTT. It is translated as CASSVTPYNSPLHF.

The chain links TRBV7-2 to TRBJ1-2; 7 bases match TRBD1. V lost 5 bases to trimming and J lost 4 bases; unmatched junction nucleotides: 4. The V gene's germline CDR1 is SGHTA and CDR2 FQGNSA. This CDR3 is 13 amino acids long. The CDR3 DNA is TGTGCCAGCAGCCCAGGGACAGTCTATGGCTACACCTTC. It codes for CASSPGTVYGYTF.

V usage is TRBV7-9 and J usage is TRBJ2-7, with 7 positions matching TRBD1. Germline CDR1 and CDR2: SEHNR and FQNEAQ (reference sequence). CDR3 length: 16 residues. Trimming at V came to 0 bases and at J to 2 bases, leaving 7 bases not matched to a gene. The chain's CDR3 is CASSLALGQYTYEQYF. The CDR3 DNA sequence: TGTGCCAGCAGCTTAGCGCTGGGACAGTATACCTACGAGCAGTACTTC.

The chain carries TRBV7-9 and TRBJ1-2; the match to TRBD1 covers 8 bases. V gave up 5 bases and J gave up 4 bases; unmatched junction bases: 6. This CDR3 is 14 amino acids long. From germline, CDR1 is SEHNR and CDR2 FQNEAQ (reference sequence). The CDR3 sequence: CASSQQGEGYGYTF. The CDR3 nucleotides read TGTGCCAGCAGCCAACAGGGGGAGGGCTATGGCTACACCTTC.

The chain carries TRBV6-5 and TRBJ2-3; tentative D call: TRBD1 (6 bases). The CDR3 is 14 amino acids. V lost 7 bases and J lost 6, with 17 bases in between. Germline loops: CDR1 MNHEY, CDR2 SVGAGI. The CDR3 DNA is TGTGCCAGCACCCCAGGGGTGGGATGGGATACGCAGTATTTT. Residues: CASTPGVGWDTQYF.

V usage is TRBV4-1 and J usage is TRBJ1-2; 7 positions match TRBD1. Trimming at V came to 1 base and at J to 4 bases, leaving 15 bases not matched to a gene. The CDR3 is 18 amino acids. CDR1 and CDR2 from the germline V gene are MGHRA and YSYEKL. The CDR3 DNA is TGCGCCAGCAGCCAAGCGCCTCAGGACAGGAACCGGGGCTATGGCTACACCTTC. Its translation: CASSQAPQDRNRGYGYTF.

The rearrangement joins TRBV7-2 to TRBJ1-5, with 9 bases that match TRBD1. J was trimmed by 0 bases and V by 0 bases; bases with no gene match: 6. CDR3 length: 18 amino acids. Per the germline V gene, CDR1 is SGHTA and CDR2 is FQGNSA. This chain's CDR3 is CASSLARTGAYSNQPQHF. The CDR3, as DNA: TGTGCCAGCAGCTTAGCCCGGACAGGGGCTTATAGCAATCAGCCCCAGCATTTT.

The chain couples TRBV5-6 to TRBJ2-1, with 13 bases fitting TRBD2. Germline assignment: CDR1 SGHDT and CDR2 YYEEEE. The J segment lost 8 bases and the V segment lost 3 bases, leaving 5 bases of the junction unmatched. There are 15 residues in the CDR3. CDR3 nucleotides: TGTGCCAGCAGCTCGACTAGCGGGAGGATTGATGAGCAGTTCTTC. Its protein is CASSSTSGRIDEQFF.

The rearrangement links TRBV6-5 to TRBJ1-1; D uncertain. The CDR3 is made up of 14 amino acids. The germline CDR1 and CDR2 sequences are MNHEY and SVGAGI. V lost 0 bases and J 4 bases, leaving 9 bases between the germline ends. CDR3 region: CASSYSTGITEAFF. The CDR3 DNA reads TGTGCCAGCAGTTACTCGACGGGGATCACTGAAGCTTTCTTT.

The J gene is TRBJ2-7, the V gene TRBV7-2; D is undetermined. In germline, CDR1 is SGHTA, CDR2 FQGNSA. Trimming shortened V by 1 base and J by 0 bases, and 7 bases separated the two germline ends. This CDR3 is 14 amino acids long. The CDR3 DNA reads TGTGCCAGCAGCTTAGGACTCTCCTCCTACGAGCAGTACTTC. Protein: CASSLGLSSYEQYF. Together with reference TRBV7-2 and TRBJ2-7, the CDR3 gives the full variable domain: GAGVSQSPSNKVTEKGKDVELRCDPISGHTALYWYRQSLGQGLEFLIYFQGNSAPDKSGLPSDRFSAERTGGSVSTLTIQRTQQEDSAVYLCASSLGLSSYEQYFGPGTRLTVT.

The CDR3 region is CASMSAGSILHYGYTF. Here the CDR3 DNA reads TGTGCCAGCATGAGCGCTGGTTCCATTCTCCACTATGGCTACACCTTC. The chain combines TRBV2 with TRBJ1-2; no definite D call. Germline V gene data show CDR1 as SNHLY and CDR2 as FYNNEI. This CDR3 comprises 16 residues. Trimming stripped 7 bases from V and 3 bases from J, with 21 bases between.

The chain has TRBV13 and TRBJ2-5; tentatively, D is TRBD1 (5 bases). The ends were cut back, 3 bases at V and 3 bases at J, with 11 bases in the middle. Germline CDR1 is PRHDT and CDR2 is FYEKMQ (reference sequence). The CDR3 is 14 amino acids. Written as DNA, the CDR3 is TGTGCCAGCAGCTTGAGGACACTGAAAGAGACCCAGTACTTC. This gives the protein CASSLRTLKETQYF.

The V and J genes are TRBV11-2 and TRBJ1-1; D is perhaps TRBD1 (6 bases). Germline loops: CDR1 SGHAT, CDR2 FQNNGV. V dropped 7 bases and J dropped 3 bases, with 15 bases sitting between them. The CDR3 is 14 residues long. The CDR3 spells CASNLVGADTEAFF. The CDR3 DNA reads TGTGCCAGCAACCTGGTGGGGGCTGACACTGAAGCTTTCTTT.

CDR3 sequence reads: CASSRQGTSSYEQYF. The CDR3 DNA reads TGTGCCAGCAGCCGACAGGGGACATCTTCCTACGAGCAGTACTTC. J is TRBJ2-7 and V is TRBV9; TRBD1 agrees at 8 bases. The CDR3 consists of 15 residues. Germline trimming cut 4 bases from V and 1 base from J; bases unmatched to any gene: 7. Germline V gives CDR1 SGDLS, CDR2 YYNGEE.

This rearrangement joins TRBV7-9 to TRBJ2-7; D is ambiguous. Looked up from germline, CDR1 is SEHNR and CDR2 is FQNEAQ (reference sequence). Trimming stripped 5 bases from V and 5 bases from J, with 19 bases between. This CDR3 contains 15 residues. CDR3 DNA: TGTGCCAGCAGCCCTAGAGGCGGTTTGGCGGACGAGCAGTACTTC. This encodes CASSPRGGLADEQYF.

The rearrangement links TRBV9 to TRBJ1-2; tentatively, D is TRBD1 (6 bases). The CDR3 has 15 residues. V dropped 3 bases and J dropped 4 bases, with 16 bases sitting between them. Germline loops: CDR1 SGDLS, CDR2 YYNGEE. The CDR3 nucleotides read TGTGCCAGCAGCGCCTCCAGGGGCGCGACCTATGGCTACACCTTC. Protein product: CASSASRGATYGYTF.

The genes are TRBV7-2 and TRBJ2-1; the match to TRBD2 covers 7 bases. Germline V gene lookup returns CDR1 SGHTA and CDR2 FQGNSA. V lost 3 bases, J lost 3 bases, and 5 bases stayed unmatched. This CDR3 has 15 amino acids. CDR3 sequence (DNA): TGTGCCAGCAGCTTCCTAGCGGAGAGCTACAATGAGCAGTTCTTC. Translation: CASSFLAESYNEQFF.